These 18 T cell receptor beta chains were all obtained from the same sample, sequenced in a study of blood T cell repertoires in COVID-19 (dated by TCRdb to 2019 to 2021). The receptor library was made with the immunoSEQ multiplex PCR assay. This immuneACCESS table, as held by TCRdb, lists in-frame sequences with V and J called but not all clones. Of the missing ones, under half trace to an unresolved V gene in checked studies; the others have no known cause. Within this sample are about 250,000 clones, with 84% of them counted one time only. The top ten clones comprise approximately 1.5% of the sample. Material for sequencing was peripheral blood. These receptors were obtained from a woman between 35 and 50 years old who had recovered from COVID-19.

The CDR3 DNA reads as TGCGCCAGCAGCCAACCGGGGGACAGTACCTACGAGCAGTACTTC. This translates into CASSQPGDSTYEQYF. The V and J genes are TRBV4-1 and TRBJ2-7, with a tentative D call TRBD1 (7 bases). With 2 bases removed from V and 2 bases from J, the gap between germline ends came to 13 bases. This CDR3 has 15 amino acids. CDR1 and CDR2 (germline): MGHRA, YSYEKL.

This chain connects TRBV7-2 to TRBJ2-1, with 9 bases aligning to TRBD2. The trim removed 5 bases at V and 2 bases at J, leaving 4 bases unmatched. The V gene's germline CDR1 is SGHTA and CDR2 FQGNSA. The CDR3 has 15 residues. The CDR3 region has the DNA TGTGCCAGCAGCATTAGCGGGGGTCCCTACAATGAGCAGTTCTTC. Amino acids: CASSISGGPYNEQFF.

V and J are TRBV5-1 and TRBJ2-6, with D unclear. Germline V lookup: CDR1 SGHRS, CDR2 YFSETQ. The ends were cut back, 0 bases at V and 0 bases at J, with 4 bases in the middle. CDR3 length: 15 residues. The CDR3, as DNA: TGCGCCAGCAGCTTGGACAGCTCTGGGGCCAACGTCCTGACTTTC. It specifies CASSLDSSGANVLTF.

The V call is TRBV5-6, the J call TRBJ2-7, with 9 bases fitting TRBD1. CDR1 is SGHDT and CDR2 is YYEEEE in the germline V gene. The CDR3 has 16 amino acids. V lost 2 bases to trimming and J lost 3 bases; unmatched junction nucleotides: 9. CDR3 DNA sequence: TGTGCCAGCAGCTTAGGTAGGACAGGGGATCGCTACGAGCAGTACTTC. Translated, it gives CASSLGRTGDRYEQYF. The variable domain in full, completed from reference TRBV5-6 and TRBJ2-7, reads DAGVTQSPTHLIKTRGQQVTLRCSPKSGHDTVSWYQQALGQGPQFIFQYYEEEERQRGNFPDRFSGHQFPNYSSELNVNALLLGDSALYLCASSLGRTGDRYEQYFGPGTRLTVT.

The V and J genes are TRBV14 and TRBJ1-1; 8 bases are a match to TRBD1. The CDR3 loop spans 17 amino acids. Trimming took 4 bases from V and 4 from J; bases not matched to a gene: 14. CDR1 SGHDN and CDR2 FVKESK come from the germline V gene. The CDR3: CASSPPSGTGLGTEAFF. The DNA of the CDR3 is TGTGCCAGCAGCCCCCCTTCCGGGACAGGTTTGGGCACTGAAGCTTTCTTT.

This chain connects TRBV28 to TRBJ1-2; the D gene is possibly TRBD1 (6 bases). Trimming stripped 4 bases from V and 8 bases from J, with 20 bases between. This CDR3 spans 15 amino acids. Looked up from germline, CDR1 is MDHEN and CDR2 is SYDVKM. Here the CDR3 DNA reads TGTGCCAGCAGTTCCCAATGGGGGGGGGCGCGAGGCTACACCTTC. Translating it yields CASSSQWGGARGYTF.

The chain links TRBV5-6 to TRBJ1-1; the D gene is possibly TRBD1 (6 bases). This CDR3 comprises 15 residues. Germline V gene lookup returns CDR1 SGHDT and CDR2 YYEEEE. V lost 4 bases and J lost 4, with 17 bases in between. The DNA of the CDR3 is TGTGCCAGCAGCGAGTCAGGACAGCGTTTCACTGAAGCTTTCTTT. It yields the protein CASSESGQRFTEAFF.

The chain joins TRBV12-3 or TRBV12-4 to TRBJ2-1; 7 bases align to TRBD2. The CDR3 is 10 residues long. Trimming removed 6 bases from V and 15 bases from J; junction bases left unmatched: 5. CDR3 sequence (DNA): TGTGCCAGCAGGGGGGGGACGGCGTTCTTC. Its protein product is CASRGGTAFF.

The V gene is TRBV5-1, the J gene TRBJ2-2; D possibly corresponds to TRBD2 (6 bases). The germline CDR1 and CDR2 sequences are SGHRS and YFSETQ. V was pared by 7 bases and J by 1 base, with 14 bases between. The CDR3 sequence is 15 residues long. The CDR3 DNA sequence: TGCGCCAGCCGTATGGGGGGACTGAACACCGGGGAGCTGTTTTTT. Its protein is CASRMGGLNTGELFF.

The chain links TRBV6-5 to TRBJ2-7, with D maybe TRBD1 (6 bases). CDR1 is MNHEY, CDR2 SVGAGI, per germline. V was clipped by 4 bases and J by 6 bases, with 13 bases between them. This CDR3 has 13 amino acids. CDR3 region: CASSWTVLGEQYF. CDR3 nucleotide sequence: TGTGCCAGCAGTTGGACAGTCCTAGGCGAGCAGTACTTC.

The gene calls are TRBV13 and TRBJ2-1; a possible D gene is TRBD1 (6 bases). In germline, CDR1 is PRHDT, CDR2 FYEKMQ (reference sequence). The CDR3 contains 14 residues. The germline V and J ends were trimmed by 6 bases and 1 base, with 10 bases remaining between them. The CDR3 spells CASSIRGSYNEQFF. The CDR3 DNA follows: TGTGCCAGCAGTATCAGGGGTTCCTACAATGAGCAGTTCTTC.

The rearrangement joins TRBV6-1 to TRBJ1-4; D is unclear. This CDR3 contains 14 residues. The germline gives CDR1 MNHNS, CDR2 SASEGT. Trimming removed 2 bases from V and 1 base from J, with 5 bases in between. CDR3 in amino acids: CASSESRTNEKLFF. For the CDR3, the DNA is TGTGCCAGCAGTGAATCCAGAACTAATGAAAAACTGTTTTTT.

The J gene is TRBJ2-1, the V gene TRBV3-1 (or the pseudogene TRBV3-2), with D tentatively TRBD1 (6 bases). V was clipped by 7 bases and J by 1 base, with 14 bases between them. Germline CDR1 reads LGHDT; CDR2 reads YNNKEL (reference sequence). The CDR3 spans 15 residues. This CDR3 reads CASIQGPGSYNEQFF. CDR3 bases: TGTGCCAGCATCCAGGGGCCAGGATCCTACAATGAGCAGTTCTTC.

This rearrangement joins TRBV11-2 to TRBJ2-1; 11 bases align to TRBD1. The J segment lost 0 bases and the V segment lost 5 bases, leaving 9 bases of the junction unmatched. The CDR3 has 18 amino acids. Germline CDR1 SGHAT, CDR2 FQNNGV. The CDR3 DNA sequence: TGTGCCAGCAGCCACTGGGACAGGGGGTTGAGCTCCTACAATGAGCAGTTCTTC. Translated, it gives CASSHWDRGLSSYNEQFF.

The rearrangement links TRBV9 to TRBJ1-5; the D gene is possibly TRBD1 (6 bases). The germline gives CDR1 SGDLS, CDR2 YYNGEE. The CDR3 has 14 residues. V lost 0 bases, J lost 4 bases, and 8 bases lay in between. For the CDR3, the DNA is TGTGCCAGCAGCGTAGAGGGGGGGAATCAGCCCCAGCATTTT. Its translation is CASSVEGGNQPQHF.

The gene calls are TRBV12-3 or TRBV12-4 and TRBJ1-1, with TRBD1 as a possible D gene (5 bases). This CDR3 is 13 amino acids long. V lost 7 bases to trimming and J lost 6 bases, with 15 bases between them. The DNA for the CDR3 is TGTGCCAGCAACACGGGGGGAAGGGCTGAAGCTTTCTTT. The encoded protein is CASNTGGRAEAFF.

The chain uses TRBV5-1 and TRBJ2-1; D gene uncertain. Germline CDR1 and CDR2: SGHRS and YFSETQ. The CDR3 has 14 residues. V lost 7 bases and J 0 bases, leaving 11 bases between the germline ends. The CDR3 reads CASSSSLSYNEQFF. In nucleotides, the CDR3 is TGCGCCAGCTCCTCCTCCCTCTCCTACAATGAGCAGTTCTTC. Supplemented by reference TRBV5-1 and TRBJ2-1, the full variable domain reads KAGVTQTPRYLIKTRGQQVTLSCSPISGHRSVSWYQQTPGQGLQFLFEYFSETQRNKGNFPGRFSGRQFSNSRSEMNVSTLELGDSALYLCASSSSLSYNEQFFGPGTRLTVL.

This clone appeared a single time. The V and J genes are TRBV5-1 and TRBJ1-5, with a weak D call TRBD1 (6 bases). V was clipped by 2 bases and J by 4 bases, with 10 bases between them. Germline values: CDR1 SGHRS, CDR2 YFSETQ. This CDR3 contains 14 residues. CDR3 in DNA: TGCGCCAGCAGCTTAGGGACACCGAATCAGCCCCAGCATTTT. Residues: CASSLGTPNQPQHF.